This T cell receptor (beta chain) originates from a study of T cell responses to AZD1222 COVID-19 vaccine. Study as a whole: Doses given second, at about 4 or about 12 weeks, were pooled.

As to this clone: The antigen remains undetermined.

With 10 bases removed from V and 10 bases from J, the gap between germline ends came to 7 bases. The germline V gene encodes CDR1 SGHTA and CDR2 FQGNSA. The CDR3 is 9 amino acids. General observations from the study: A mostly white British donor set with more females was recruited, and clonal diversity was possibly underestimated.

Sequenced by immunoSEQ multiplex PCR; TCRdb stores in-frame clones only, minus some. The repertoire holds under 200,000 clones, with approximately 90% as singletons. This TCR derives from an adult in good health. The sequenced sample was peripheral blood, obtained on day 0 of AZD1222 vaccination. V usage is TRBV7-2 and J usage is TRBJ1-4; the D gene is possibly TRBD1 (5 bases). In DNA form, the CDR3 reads TGTGCCACCAGGGTAAAACTGTTTTTT. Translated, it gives CATRVKLFF.